This passage covers 22 T cell receptor beta chains from one sample sequenced in a study of shared clonotypes between healthy human individuals (dated by TCRdb to 2019 to 2021). The receptor library was made with the immunoSEQ multiplex PCR assay. The immuneACCESS repertoire file appears here via TCRdb, limited to in-frame rearrangements. These files lack a portion of the clones; in checked studies, under half of the deficit traces to unresolved V genes, and the cause of the others is not known. For this sample the table gives about 1 million clones, of which 70% to 80% were detected only once. Nearly 1.5% of the sample comes from the top ten. The sequencing input was memory CD4+ T cells sorted from blood. The sample's cell subset or site label is to be understood as: CD45RA-negative fraction. The source of these receptors is a man aged 18 to 35 in good health.

This clone was counted ten times or more. The gene calls are TRBV14 and TRBJ2-1, with 7 bases that match TRBD2. Germline V gene sequence: CDR1 SGHDN, CDR2 FVKESK. This CDR3 region has 15 residues. The junction had 5 bases not matched to a gene; V was cut back by 1 base and J by 5 bases. The CDR3 bases are TGTGCCAGCAGCCAAGGGAGACGGGGGGACAATGAGCAGTTCTTC. Translating gives CASSQGRRGDNEQFF.

This sequence joins TRBV11-1 and TRBJ2-5; possibly TRBD2 for D (5 bases). Germline values: CDR1 SGHAT, CDR2 FQDESV (reference sequence). Trimming removed 4 bases from V and 2 bases from J, with 8 bases in between. This CDR3 is built from 13 residues. The CDR3 DNA reads as TGTGCCAGCAGCTCGGACTTGCAAGAGACCCAGTACTTC. Its translation: CASSSDLQETQYF.

The chain employs TRBV11-2 and TRBJ2-5; TRBD2 aligns across 9 bases. Losses at the gene ends were 1 base for V and 4 bases for J; bases not matched to a gene: 4. The CDR3 is made up of 15 amino acids. Germline CDR1 is SGHAT and CDR2 is FQNNGV. CDR3 sequence: CASSLAGLAGETQYF. CDR3 coding DNA: TGTGCCAGCAGCTTAGCGGGACTAGCAGGAGAGACCCAGTACTTC.

On this clone itself: Other nucleotide sequences from this sample produce the same CDR3. CDR3 protein: CASSLGGSSYNEQFF. CDR3 nucleotide sequence: TGTGCCAGCAGCTTGGGCGGTAGCTCCTACAATGAGCAGTTCTTC. The chain links TRBV5-4 to TRBJ2-1, with unresolved D. This CDR3 is built from 15 residues. Germline assignment: CDR1 SGHNT and CDR2 YYREEE (reference sequence). V lost 0 bases and J 0 bases, leaving 7 bases between the germline ends.

Ten or more counts support this clone. V gene TRBV4-2 combines with J gene TRBJ2-1; D is undetermined. Germline loops: CDR1 LGHNA, CDR2 YNFKEQ. V dropped 0 bases and J dropped 10 bases, with 10 bases sitting between them. This CDR3 spans 13 amino acids. The CDR3 DNA is TGTGCCAGCAGCCAAGATAGTAAAGGGGAGCAGTTCTTC. It translates to CASSQDSKGEQFF.

The chain employs TRBV7-5 and TRBJ2-7; the table gives TRBD2 as D, unverified against the DNA. TRBV7-5 is noted as a pseudogene. The CDR3 is made up of 17 amino acids. CDR3 coding DNA: TGTGCCAGAAGCTTAGCCCTAGCGGGAGTCCACTCCTACGAGCAGTACTTC. Translation: CARSLALAGVHSYEQYF.

The chain recombines TRBV6-1 with TRBJ1-5, with D unclear. Germline CDR1 is MNHNS and CDR2 is SASEGT. The CDR3 is 13 residues long. Trimming took 2 bases from V and 6 from J, leaving 8 bases between them. The CDR3 loop reads CASSEFLGQPQHF. As DNA, the CDR3 is TGTGCCAGCAGTGAATTTCTGGGTCAGCCCCAGCATTTT.

The CDR3, as DNA: TGTGCCAGCAGCTTGGCCACTAGCAGGTTGGAGGAGACCCAGTACTTC. Residues: CASSLATSRLEETQYF. The rearrangement uses TRBV5-4 and TRBJ2-5; possible D gene TRBD2, 6 bases. CDR1 is SGHNT and CDR2 is YYREEE in the germline V gene (reference sequence). V lost 0 bases and J lost 5, with 17 bases in between. CDR3 length: 16 amino acids.

This clone occurred many times. V is TRBV11-2 and J is TRBJ1-2; weak D call: TRBD1 (5 bases). Germline V gene sequence: CDR1 SGHAT, CDR2 FQNNGV. The CDR3 contains 13 residues. Trimming pared 0 bases from V and 8 bases from J, leaving 10 bases between. The CDR3 DNA is TGTGCCAGCAGCTTAGAAAAGGGGATGGGCTACACCTTC. Translating gives CASSLEKGMGYTF.

V and J are TRBV5-6 and TRBJ1-5; a weak D match, TRBD1 (5 bases). The CDR3 is 15 amino acids. The germline CDR1 and CDR2 sequences are SGHDT and YYEEEE. V was trimmed by 4 bases and J by 1 base, leaving 12 bases between them. This CDR3 is CASSPGWGSNQPQHF. DNA for the CDR3: TGTGCCAGCAGCCCGGGGTGGGGGAGCAATCAGCCCCAGCATTTT.

The rearrangement uses TRBV2 and TRBJ1-2; possible D gene TRBD1, 6 bases. The V and J ends lost 0 bases and 7 bases respectively, with 12 bases between them. The CDR3 sequence is 14 residues long. Germline-derived CDR1 and CDR2 are SNHLY and FYNNEI. CDR3 bases: TGTGCCAGCAGTGAAGCGGCAGGGGAGGGTGGCTACACCTTC. This gives the protein CASSEAAGEGGYTF. Looking up the rest from reference TRBV2 and TRBJ1-2 gives the full variable domain: EPEVTQTPSHQVTQMGQEVILRCVPISNHLYFYWYRQILGQKVEFLVSFYNNEISEKSEIFDDQFSVERPDGSNFTLKIRSTKLEDSAMYFCASSEAAGEGGYTFGSGTRLTVV.

Concerning this clone: Since a much larger clone is just one base distant, this may be a read error. The rearrangement uses TRBV27 and TRBJ1-2; 8 bases are shared with TRBD1. CDR3 length: 14 amino acids. Germline V gene lookup returns CDR1 MNHEY and CDR2 SMNVEV (reference sequence). The ends lost 6 bases at V and 2 bases at J; junction bases unmatched: 5. The CDR3 loop reads CASRPDRANYGYTF. The DNA for the CDR3 is TGTGCCAGCAGGCCGGACAGGGCGAACTATGGCTACACCTTC.

The chain recombines TRBV27 with TRBJ1-2; the match to TRBD1 covers 9 bases. Germline V CDR1 and CDR2: MNHEY, SMNVEV (reference sequence). The CDR3 loop spans 16 amino acids. The V and J ends lost 4 bases and 8 bases, in that order; junction bases with no gene match: 14. The CDR3 here is CASSSEPRDRVGGYTF. The CDR3 DNA sequence: TGTGCCAGCAGTTCTGAACCCAGGGACAGGGTTGGAGGCTACACCTTC.

This chain links TRBV6-5 with TRBJ2-7; D might be TRBD2 (5 bases). The germline V gene encodes CDR1 MNHEY and CDR2 SVGAGI. There are 14 residues in the CDR3. V dropped 3 bases and J dropped 2 bases, with 11 bases sitting between them. CDR3 nucleotides: TGTGCCAGCAGTTATATGGGAGCGACCTACGAGCAGTACTTC. It specifies CASSYMGATYEQYF.

This rearrangement joins TRBV6-6 to TRBJ2-7; D is unclear. The CDR3 is made up of 11 amino acids. V lost 4 bases and J 6 bases, leaving 7 bases between the germline ends. Germline V gene sequence: CDR1 MNHNY, CDR2 SVGAGI (reference sequence). The CDR3 spells CASSFTGEQYF. In nucleotides, the CDR3 is TGTGCCAGCAGTTTCACGGGCGAGCAGTACTTC.

The chain couples TRBV7-9 to TRBJ2-5; D is possibly TRBD2 (5 bases). The CDR3 runs 13 residues. V was trimmed by 0 bases and J by 5 bases, leaving 7 bases between them. CDR1 and CDR2 from the germline V gene are SEHNR and FQNEAQ (reference sequence). CDR3 sequence reads: CASSLATRETQYF. DNA of the CDR3: TGTGCCAGCAGCTTAGCTACTAGGGAGACCCAGTACTTC.

This clone was seen a single time. The chain joins TRBV7-9 to TRBJ2-7; D is undetermined. V was cut by 2 bases and J by 2 bases, with 10 bases left in between. CDR1 SEHNR and CDR2 FQNEAQ come from the germline V gene (reference sequence). This CDR3 is built from 14 residues. The CDR3 region is CASSLSHSAYEQYF. The CDR3 DNA sequence: TGTGCCAGCAGCTTATCCCACAGCGCCTACGAGCAGTACTTC.

V and J are TRBV5-1 and TRBJ2-4, with a possible D match to TRBD2 (5 bases). Per germline, CDR1 SGHRS and CDR2 YFSETQ. The CDR3 consists of 15 residues. V lost 0 bases, J lost 3 bases, and 10 bases lay in between. In DNA, the CDR3 is TGCGCCAGCAGCTTGGACGGGGTCAGCAAAAACATTCAGTACTTC. It encodes CASSLDGVSKNIQYF.

CDR3 DNA: TGCGCCAGCAGCCAAGATCGGCCCGGGACAGGGGGCGAAAAACTGTTTTTT. Protein: CASSQDRPGTGGEKLFF. The gene calls are TRBV4-3 and TRBJ1-4, with 12 bases that match TRBD1. J gave up 8 bases and V 0 bases, and 7 bases lay outside the gene matches. Looked up from germline, CDR1 is LGHNA and CDR2 is YSLEER. This CDR3 spans 17 amino acids.

V and J are TRBV6-6 and TRBJ2-7; 8 bases align to TRBD1. Germline V gene sequence: CDR1 MNHNY, CDR2 SVGAGI (reference sequence). Germline trimming cut 5 bases from V and 4 bases from J; bases unmatched to any gene: 7. This CDR3 contains 14 residues. The CDR3 loop is CASSHGQGKYEQYF. Here the CDR3 DNA reads TGTGCCAGCAGTCATGGACAGGGAAAGTACGAGCAGTACTTC.

This clone was picked up one time. The rearrangement links TRBV5-4 to TRBJ2-6, with D unresolved. Germline CDR1 and CDR2: SGHNT and YYREEE (reference sequence). The CDR3 spans 15 residues. V was shortened by 5 bases and J by 4 bases, with 13 bases between the two germline ends. CDR3 bases: TGTGCCAGCAGGGATGGTGGAGCGGGGGCCAACGTCCTGACTTTC. Translated: CASRDGGAGANVLTF. The whole variable domain, remainder taken from reference TRBV5-4 and TRBJ2-6, is ETGVTQSPTHLIKTRGQQVTLRCSSQSGHNTVSWYQQALGQGPQFIFQYYREEENGRGNFPPRFSGLQFPNYSSELNVNALELDDSALYLCASRDGGAGANVLTFGAGSRLTVL.

V is TRBV6-1 and J is TRBJ1-5; D unresolved. V lost 0 bases and J lost 3, with 9 bases in between. The CDR3 totals 15 residues. Germline CDR1 and CDR2: MNHNS and SASEGT. The CDR3 reads CASSEALEPNQPQHF. The CDR3 DNA is TGTGCCAGCAGTGAAGCGTTAGAGCCCAATCAGCCCCAGCATTTT.